Each of the 23 T cell receptor beta chains below was sequenced from the same sample in a study of technical replicates of blood from a few donors. Sequenced by immunoSEQ multiplex PCR; TCRdb stores in-frame clones only, minus some. The sample lists 40,000 to 60,000 clones, about 90% seen once, with roughly 3.9% in the top ten. Sequencing used PBMCs. Receptors were obtained from a human donor in good health. Some clones in this sample may be carry-over from other donors' samples.

V gene TRBV27 combines with J gene TRBJ1-5; 7 bases map to TRBD1. V lost 4 bases, J lost 2 bases, and 8 bases stayed unmatched. The V gene's germline CDR1 is MNHEY and CDR2 SMNVEV (reference sequence). The CDR3 extends over 16 amino acids. DNA for the CDR3: TGTGCCAGCAGTTCCTCTACAGGGGTTGGCAATCAGCCCCAGCATTTT. Translating it yields CASSSSTGVGNQPQHF.

The sample holds one count of this clone. The rearrangement joins TRBV25-1 to TRBJ1-3; TRBD1 matches at 7 bases. The germline CDR1 and CDR2 sequences are MGHDK and SYGVNS. Losses at the gene ends were 6 bases for V and 6 bases for J; bases not matched to a gene: 8. The CDR3 covers 14 residues. CDR3 DNA sequence: TGTGCCAGCAGCAAATTCGGGACAGAAAACACCATATATTTT. Translation: CASSKFGTENTIYF.

The chain employs TRBV4-2 and TRBJ2-7; TRBD1 is a possible D gene (6 bases). Germline assignment: CDR1 LGHNA and CDR2 YNFKEQ. V dropped 4 bases and J dropped 6 bases, with 16 bases sitting between them. The CDR3 spans 14 residues. The CDR3 DNA reads as TGTGCCAGCAGCCCGAACAGGGTCGGAGGCGAGCAGTACTTC. Protein sequence: CASSPNRVGGEQYF.

The genes are TRBV7-9 and TRBJ1-6, with D possibly being TRBD1 (5 bases). There are 14 residues in the CDR3. Trimming took 2 bases from V and 6 from J, leaving 8 bases between them. The V gene's germline CDR1 is SEHNR and CDR2 FQNEAQ (reference sequence). The CDR3 loop is CASSLIRANSPLHF. In DNA form, the CDR3 reads TGTGCCAGCAGCTTAATCAGGGCTAATTCACCCCTCCACTTT.

The chain recombines TRBV13 with TRBJ2-5; 13 bases are shared with TRBD2. The CDR3 length is 18 residues. Germline-derived CDR1 and CDR2 are PRHDT and FYEKMQ (reference sequence). V lost 0 bases to trimming and J lost 1 base; unmatched junction nucleotides: 5. The CDR3 DNA is TGTGCCAGCAGCTTAGGCGACGGACTAGCGGGGGTCCAAGAGACCCAGTACTTC. As protein: CASSLGDGLAGVQETQYF.

The rearrangement uses TRBV4-2 and TRBJ2-5; 13 nucleotides match TRBD2. The V gene's germline CDR1 is LGHNA and CDR2 YNFKEQ. J lost 5 bases, V lost 3 bases, and 9 bases had no gene match. This CDR3 is 17 amino acids long. The CDR3, as DNA: TGTGCCAGCAGCCACGGACTAGCGGGGGTTGGTTGGGAGACCCAGTACTTC. Protein sequence: CASSHGLAGVGWETQYF.

This clone was seen a single time. The chain carries TRBV28 and TRBJ2-7, with 13 positions matching TRBD2. In germline, CDR1 is MDHEN, CDR2 SYDVKM. V was pared by 4 bases and J by 1 base, with 7 bases of the junction left unmatched. This CDR3 has 17 amino acids. The DNA of the CDR3 is TGTGCCAGCAGTTCAGGTCCGGGACTAGCGGGATCCTACGAGCAGTACTTC. It specifies CASSSGPGLAGSYEQYF.

The gene calls are TRBV6-5 and TRBJ2-3, with D possibly matching TRBD2 (6 bases). The CDR3 sequence is 15 residues long. Germline loops: CDR1 MNHEY, CDR2 SVGAGI. V was pared by 7 bases and J by 2 bases, with 16 bases between. DNA of the CDR3: TGTGCCAGCAACACCCGGGGGTTTCCCACAGATACGCAGTATTTT. It translates to CASNTRGFPTDTQYF.

The CDR3 bases are TGTGCCAGCAGCCCTCAAGCGAACACTGAAGCTTTCTTT. Its protein is CASSPQANTEAFF. The chain couples TRBV5-4 to TRBJ1-1; D uncertain. From germline, CDR1 is SGHNT and CDR2 YYREEE (reference sequence). This CDR3 contains 13 residues. V was trimmed by 4 bases and J by 1 base, leaving 8 bases between them.

The chain recombines TRBV5-1 with TRBJ2-2; D may be TRBD2 (6 bases). V gave up 0 bases and J gave up 6 bases, with 9 bases separating them. CDR1 and CDR2 (germline): SGHRS, YFSETQ. This CDR3 has 14 residues. The CDR3 DNA is TGCGCCAGCAGCTTGGTCCTAGCGCCCGGGGAGCTGTTTTTT. Translated, it gives CASSLVLAPGELFF.

This clone has only one observation. The chain combines TRBV6-4 with TRBJ1-3; D is undetermined. The V gene lost 0 bases and the J gene lost 6 bases, with 15 bases spanning the gap. This CDR3 contains 16 residues. Germline lookup yields CDR1 MRHNA and CDR2 SNTAGT. CDR3 bases: TGTGCCAGCAGTGACTCGAAGCGGGGTATTCAAAACACCATATATTTT. Protein sequence: CASSDSKRGIQNTIYF.

The chain combines TRBV11-2 with TRBJ2-7, with TRBD1 identical over 8 bases. Germline trimming cut 1 base from V and 2 bases from J; bases unmatched to any gene: 4. This CDR3 is built from 15 residues. Germline CDR1 and CDR2: SGHAT and FQNNGV. CDR3 loop: CASSLGAGGAYEQYF. In DNA form, the CDR3 reads TGTGCCAGCAGCTTAGGGGCAGGGGGCGCCTACGAGCAGTACTTC.

The V call is TRBV7-2, the J call TRBJ1-2; 10 nucleotides match TRBD1. CDR1 SGHTA and CDR2 FQGNSA come from the germline V gene. V shed 5 bases and J 2 bases; nucleotides not matched to a gene: 2. The CDR3 totals 14 residues. CDR3 region: CASSKDRGNYGYTF. In nucleotides, the CDR3 is TGTGCCAGCAGCAAGGACAGGGGGAACTATGGCTACACCTTC. Variable domain in full (rest from reference TRBV7-2 and TRBJ1-2): GAGVSQSPSNKVTEKGKDVELRCDPISGHTALYWYRQSLGQGLEFLIYFQGNSAPDKSGLPSDRFSAERTGGSVSTLTIQRTQQEDSAVYLCASSKDRGNYGYTFGSGTRLTVV.

The genes are TRBV20-1 and TRBJ1-2, with D uncertain. The CDR3 length is 11 residues. Germline assignment: CDR1 DFQATT and CDR2 SNEGSKA (reference sequence). Trimming shortened V by 6 bases and J by 4 bases, and 9 bases separated the two germline ends. The chain's CDR3 is CSARIPYGYTF. The CDR3 DNA is TGCAGTGCGAGGATTCCCTATGGCTACACCTTC.

This clone is medium-sized within its sample. Other nucleotide sequences from this sample produce the same CDR3. The genes are TRBV5-1 and TRBJ2-1, with 8 positions matching TRBD2. The ends lost 5 bases at V and 4 bases at J; junction bases unmatched: 5. This CDR3 spans 14 amino acids. CDR1 is SGHRS and CDR2 is YFSETQ in the germline V gene. The CDR3 bases are TGCGCCAGCAGTTCGAGCGGGGGTTACAATGAGCAGTTCTTC. Encoded protein: CASSSSGGYNEQFF.

The gene calls are TRBV6-4 and TRBJ2-6; TRBD1 matches at 8 bases. Germline trimming cut 8 bases from V and 3 bases from J; bases unmatched to any gene: 3. The CDR3 has 14 residues. Germline V gene lookup returns CDR1 MRHNA and CDR2 SNTAGT. CDR3 nucleotides: TGTGCCAGCGGGACAGGCTTTGGGGCCAACGTCCTGACTTTC. Residues: CASGTGFGANVLTF.

The rearrangement joins TRBV5-1 to TRBJ1-1; 8 bases line up with TRBD1. With 4 bases clipped from V and 5 bases from J, the junction kept 7 bases outside the gene matches. CDR1 and CDR2 (germline): SGHRS, YFSETQ. The CDR3 is 14 residues long. Written as DNA, the CDR3 is TGCGCCAGCAGCACCGGACAGGGAGGAACTGAAGCTTTCTTT. The encoded protein is CASSTGQGGTEAFF.

The chain combines TRBV27 with TRBJ1-4; 10 nucleotides line up with TRBD1. The germline CDR1 and CDR2 sequences are MNHEY and SMNVEV (reference sequence). Unmatched junction bases numbered 2, after V lost 8 bases and J lost 8 bases. The CDR3 covers 12 residues. This CDR3 reads CASGQGVEKLFF. The CDR3 nucleotides are TGTGCCAGCGGACAGGGGGTAGAAAAACTGTTTTTT.

The chain has TRBV7-9 and TRBJ2-7, with 9 bases fitting TRBD1. V trimming: 1 base; J trimming: 6 bases; junction bases outside the gene matches: 4. Germline V gives CDR1 SEHNR, CDR2 FQNEAQ (reference sequence). The CDR3 loop spans 14 amino acids. The CDR3 DNA reads as TGTGCCAGCAGCTTAGTGGGACAGGGATCCGAGCAGTACTTC. It is translated as CASSLVGQGSEQYF.

This chain joins TRBV6-5 and TRBJ1-2, with D perhaps TRBD1 (6 bases). Between the trimmed V and J ends, which lost 3 bases and 1 base, there was a span of 9 bases. This CDR3 has 14 amino acids. Germline V gives CDR1 MNHEY, CDR2 SVGAGI. The chain's CDR3 is CASSYTGNNYGYTF. CDR3 in DNA: TGTGCCAGCAGTTATACAGGGAATAACTATGGCTACACCTTC.

For the CDR3, the DNA is TGTGCCAGCAGTTCAGGGTCGGGGGTGGCCCAGTACTTC. Amino acids: CASSSGSGVAQYF. This chain connects TRBV7-9 to TRBJ2-5; a weak D match, TRBD2 (6 bases). The CDR3 consists of 13 residues. Germline V gene lookup returns CDR1 SEHNR and CDR2 FQNEAQ (reference sequence). V was clipped by 6 bases and J by 9 bases, with 17 bases between them.

The V and J genes are TRBV9 and TRBJ1-1; TRBD1 is a possible D gene (6 bases). CDR3 length: 13 amino acids. Germline V gene data show CDR1 as SGDLS and CDR2 as YYNGEE. Trimming took off 4 bases at V and 4 bases at J, with 11 bases between the two ends. This CDR3 reads CASSLKGGTEAFF. The CDR3 bases are TGTGCCAGCAGCCTCAAAGGGGGCACTGAAGCTTTCTTT.

The rearrangement joins TRBV6-6 to TRBJ1-1; D gene uncertain. Trimming removed 0 bases from V and 4 bases from J, with 12 bases in between. The CDR3 sequence is 15 residues long. Germline V gene lookup returns CDR1 MNHNY and CDR2 SVGAGI (reference sequence). DNA of the CDR3: TGTGCCAGCAGTTACTCGAAGGTACGAGGCACTGAAGCTTTCTTT. This encodes CASSYSKVRGTEAFF.